The source of this TCR beta chain is a study of OX40 agonist ivuxolimab in advanced cancers. The germline gives CDR1 GTSNPN, CDR2 SVGIG (reference sequence). The CDR3 is made up of 13 amino acids. Germline trimming cut 5 bases from V and 6 bases from J; bases unmatched to any gene: 4. Notes on this clone: The antigen remains unidentified.

Sequencing used immunoSEQ multiplex PCR; TCRdb keeps in-frame clones, though not all of them. The table has about 55,000 clones, nearly 80% seen once; the top ten hold 4.4%. General observations from the study: The CD4+ and CD8+ T cells in the blood had expanded clonally by week 6 at 0.1 to 3.0 mg/kg.

Sequences were derived from CD4+ or CD8+ T cells sorted from blood, sampled in a trial of the OX40 agonist ivuxolimab. The chain links TRBV30 to TRBJ1-4, with 9 bases matching TRBD1. The receptor comes from an adult with an advanced solid tumor such as melanoma, head and neck, liver or kidney cancer. The CDR3 nucleotides are TGTGCCTGGGCGGACAGGGGCCATGAAAAACTGTTTTTT. It is translated as CAWADRGHEKLFF.